This T cell receptor (beta chain) was recovered during a study of T cell responses to AZD1222 COVID-19 vaccine. Overall study context: Researchers grouped second doses given at about 4 or about 12 weeks into one pool. The study's findings and limits: Possibly, clonal diversity was underestimated; donors were largely white British and included more females. Just five to seven people given AZD1222 tested seropositive at baseline. Once two AZD1222 doses were given, Spike-specific TCR breadth and depth went up.

Trimming took 1 base from V and 2 from J, leaving 9 bases between them. This CDR3 has 15 residues. The germline gives CDR1 SEHNR, CDR2 FQNEAQ (reference sequence). Only in-frame clones appear in the TCRdb table, and some are missing; sequencing was by immunoSEQ multiplex PCR. The table records more than 150,000 clones, almost 95% of them present only once. Details on this clone: The antigen is not known.

The sequencing used peripheral blood, collected on day 0 of AZD1222 vaccination. The genes are TRBV7-9 and TRBJ1-5, with D possibly being TRBD1 (6 bases). The receptor was derived from an adult in good health. CDR3 sequence reads: CASSLGGGGNQPQHF. CDR3 bases: TGTGCCAGCAGCTTAGGTGGGGGCGGCAATCAGCCCCAGCATTTT.